The entry that follows covers one T cell receptor (beta chain) sequence. The data were obtained in a study of technical replicates of blood from a handful of donors. CDR3 length: 16 amino acids. The junction had 6 bases not matched to a gene; V was cut back by 5 bases and J by 1 base. CDR1 is MGHRA and CDR2 is YSYEKL in the germline V gene. Clones were read by immunoSEQ multiplex PCR, and TCRdb kept only the in-frame ones, dropping some. The sample yields approximately 92,000 clones, roughly 95% seen once. The clonotype was recovered from a human donor in good health. The J gene is TRBJ2-2, the V gene TRBV4-1; 8 bases fit TRBD2. Input material: T cells isolated from PBMCs. The CDR3 DNA reads TGCGCCAGCAGCAGGGGGGCGGGAGGGAACACCGGGGAGCTGTTTTTT. Residues: CASSRGAGGNTGELFF.